A selection of T cell receptor beta chains follows, all from one sample in a study of blood T cell repertoires in COVID-19. The protocol was immunoSEQ multiplex PCR, while the TCRdb copy is restricted to in-frame clones and leaves out a portion. This repertoire shows approximately 230,000 clones, 85% to 90% found once; its top ten account for about 1.3%. What was sequenced was peripheral blood. Receptor source: a man older than 75 with acute or convalescent COVID-19. The CDR3 runs from the conserved cysteine through the conserved F or W. Fields, in order: V gene, CDR3 protein.

V: TRBV2
CDR3: CASREGTANNYGYTF

V: TRBV7-9
CDR3: CASSSPGQGVSTNEKLFF

V: TRBV9
CDR3: CASSAGMGNSPLHF

V: TRBV10-1
CDR3: CASNLQDRDRVEETQYF

V: TRBV28
CDR3: CASRRTATNEKLFF

V: TRBV18
CDR3: CASSPRGGNEQFF

V: TRBV6-1
CDR3: CASNERASGEGNEQFF

V: TRBV6-2/TRBV6-3
CDR3: CASSYLAGTGRIYEQYF

V: TRBV12-3/TRBV12-4
CDR3: CASSLGSHEQYF

V: TRBV6-2/TRBV6-3
CDR3: CASSYSGAASGNTIYF

V: TRBV3-1/TRBV3-2
CDR3: CASSQEGLAESTDTQYF

V: TRBV29-1
CDR3: CSVARTSGGAETQYF

V: TRBV29-1
CDR3: CSVGGESSYNEQFF

V: TRBV10-3
CDR3: CAISESTGVNEKLFF

V: TRBV20-1
CDR3: CSASSGQGSQPQHF

V: TRBV6-6
CDR3: CASSYQGTNTEAFF

V: TRBV6-2/TRBV6-3
CDR3: CASSYSSFPGETQYF

V: TRBV7-9
CDR3: CASKTGGAWNEKLFF

V: TRBV9
CDR3: CASSAHRPPYGYTF

V: TRBV14
CDR3: CASSQDFSRYEQYF

V: TRBV9
CDR3: CASSVDLSGAYNEQFF

V: TRBV7-9
CDR3: CASSLGQGAAGELFF

V: TRBV5-4
CDR3: CASSLRTGFGYGYTF

V: TRBV18
CDR3: CASSLAGGDTDTQYF

V: TRBV7-3
CDR3: CASSVTEDTEAFF

V: TRBV5-1
CDR3: CASSLEPGGYTF

V: TRBV6-5
CDR3: CASSLPGTSEQYF

V: TRBV5-3
CDR3: CARSEGTSGRVGELFF

V: TRBV5-5
CDR3: CASSLGGPSTNTEAFF

V: TRBV5-1
CDR3: CASSPRAAGELFF

V: TRBV19
CDR3: CASSMGGDQPQHF

V: TRBV9
CDR3: CASSATSGYNEQFF

V: TRBV9
CDR3: CASSLSGITDTQYF

V: TRBV6-6
CDR3: CASSYLAGGSGNTIYF

V: TRBV21-1
CDR3: CASSNPQISGRAGNEQFF

V: TRBV15
CDR3: CATSRDQIVGGNGYTF

V: TRBV6-4
CDR3: CASSPSGAGTGELFF

V: TRBV5-6
CDR3: CASSLGDYRYEQYF

V: TRBV2
CDR3: CASSEGGHGQSPLHF

V: TRBV18
CDR3: CASSPFEALLGYGYTF